The 15 T cell receptor beta chains reported below all come from one sample, sequenced in a study of blood T cell repertoires in COVID-19. Profiled with immunoSEQ multiplex PCR; TCRdb holds only in-frame clones, not every one. Among approximately 150,000 clones listed, around 87% were seen once. Input material: PBMCs or T cells enriched from blood (not recorded which). The receptor set was obtained from a middle-aged woman who had been exposed to COVID-19.

The chain is built from TRBV6-5 and TRBJ2-7, with TRBD1 matching 10 bases. Germline loops: CDR1 MNHEY, CDR2 SVGAGI. Losses at the gene ends were 4 bases for V and 5 bases for J; bases not matched to a gene: 5. The CDR3 has 14 amino acids. The CDR3 bases are TGTGCCAGCAGTTTTGGGACAGGGGAGGACGAGCAGTACTTC. Protein: CASSFGTGEDEQYF.

The rearrangement joins TRBV9 to TRBJ2-7; 7 positions agree with TRBD1. Trimming removed 4 bases from V and 4 bases from J; junction bases left unmatched: 11. Germline CDR1 SGDLS, CDR2 YYNGEE. The CDR3 is 15 amino acids. The CDR3 region is CASSKRQGRGYEQYF. The CDR3 DNA sequence: TGTGCCAGCAGCAAGAGACAGGGCAGGGGATACGAGCAGTACTTC.

This chain connects TRBV7-8 to TRBJ2-5, with D possibly TRBD1 on 6 matching bases. This CDR3 is 15 amino acids long. Germline V lookup: CDR1 SGHVS, CDR2 FQNEAQ. V lost 1 base, J lost 4 bases, and 13 bases lay in between. CDR3 nucleotides: TGTGCCAGCAGCTTAGTGCCAGGGGTCCTAGAGACCCAGTACTTC. Translating it yields CASSLVPGVLETQYF.

The chain joins TRBV12-3 or TRBV12-4 to TRBJ1-2; D is possibly TRBD1 (6 bases). CDR3 length: 13 residues. The germline V and J ends were trimmed by 3 bases and 7 bases, with 12 bases remaining between them. The CDR3 loop is CASSFQGLSGYTF. The CDR3 bases are TGTGCCAGCAGTTTTCAGGGGTTGAGTGGCTACACCTTC.

V usage is TRBV7-9 and J usage is TRBJ1-1; tentative D call: TRBD1 (5 bases). CDR1 is SEHNR, CDR2 FQNEAQ, per germline (reference sequence). CDR3 length: 13 residues. Trimming stripped 4 bases from V and 1 base from J, with 7 bases between. The CDR3 sequence: CASSYTGNTEAFF. The DNA of the CDR3 is TGTGCCAGCAGCTATACAGGGAACACTGAAGCTTTCTTT.

The chain employs TRBV3-1 (or the pseudogene TRBV3-2) and TRBJ2-7, with TRBD1 as a possible D gene (6 bases). Trimming removed 0 bases at V and 6 bases at J, with 18 bases between. The germline gives CDR1 LGHDT, CDR2 YNNKEL (reference sequence). The CDR3 sequence is 16 residues long. The CDR3 DNA reads TGTGCCAGCAGCCAAGATTCTGGGACAAGCCTACGCGAGCAGTACTTC. Residues: CASSQDSGTSLREQYF.

The V gene is TRBV6-5, the J gene TRBJ2-2; D might be TRBD2 (5 bases). The CDR3 has 14 amino acids. Between the trimmed V and J ends, which lost 2 bases and 5 bases, there was a span of 9 bases. The germline V gene encodes CDR1 MNHEY and CDR2 SVGAGI. The CDR3 here is CASSYGGGTGELFF. The CDR3 DNA reads TGTGCCAGCAGTTACGGAGGCGGAACCGGGGAGCTGTTTTTT.

The gene calls are TRBV14 and TRBJ1-1, with no clear D. V was cut by 1 base and J by 0 bases, with 15 bases left in between. Per the germline V gene, CDR1 is SGHDN and CDR2 is FVKESK. The CDR3 extends over 17 amino acids. The DNA of the CDR3 is TGTGCCAGCAGCCAAGGCCAGGCTGTCGGAATGAACACTGAAGCTTTCTTT. Its protein product is CASSQGQAVGMNTEAFF.

The rearrangement uses TRBV28 and TRBJ1-2; the D gene is possibly TRBD1 (6 bases). Trimming shortened V by 2 bases and J by 8 bases, and 27 bases separated the two germline ends. Germline CDR1 reads MDHEN; CDR2 reads SYDVKM. This CDR3 is 18 amino acids long. CDR3 region: CASSLQERTFRGTRGYTF. The CDR3, as DNA: TGTGCCAGCAGTTTACAGGAACGGACGTTTAGGGGGACCAGGGGCTACACCTTC.

The chain links TRBV2 to TRBJ2-7, with 7 bases aligning to TRBD1. The germline V gene encodes CDR1 SNHLY and CDR2 FYNNEI. Trimming removed 7 bases from V and 3 bases from J; junction bases left unmatched: 9. The CDR3 length is 14 residues. The CDR3 region is CASIGTDINYEQYF. The CDR3 DNA follows: TGTGCCAGCATCGGGACAGATATTAACTACGAGCAGTACTTC.

The chain joins TRBV3-1 (or the pseudogene TRBV3-2) to TRBJ1-1; 9 nucleotides line up with TRBD1. This CDR3 spans 14 amino acids. V dropped 4 bases and J dropped 4; count of bases not matched to a gene: 4. Germline assignment: CDR1 LGHDT and CDR2 YNNKEL (reference sequence). CDR3 amino acids: CASSLTGGGTEAFF. The CDR3 coding sequence is TGTGCCAGCAGCCTTACAGGGGGCGGCACTGAAGCTTTCTTT.

This chain connects TRBV28 to TRBJ1-2; 7 bases fit TRBD1. The V gene end was trimmed by 4 bases and the J gene end by 10 bases; junction bases not matched to a gene: 3. The CDR3 loop spans 11 amino acids. Germline assignment: CDR1 MDHEN and CDR2 SYDVKM. The CDR3 protein is CASSYGTVYTF. DNA of the CDR3: TGTGCCAGCAGTTACGGGACAGTCTACACCTTC.

This chain connects TRBV11-2 to TRBJ2-7; D might be TRBD2 (6 bases). V lost 3 bases to trimming and J lost 1 base, with 19 bases between them. Per the germline V gene, CDR1 is SGHAT and CDR2 is FQNNGV. The CDR3 length is 17 residues. The CDR3 is CASSLKPGRGFSYEQYF. The CDR3 region has the DNA TGTGCCAGCAGCTTGAAACCGGGGCGGGGTTTTTCCTACGAGCAGTACTTC.

This clone was counted between two and nine times. The chain employs TRBV4-1 and TRBJ1-5; D is perhaps TRBD1 (5 bases). The CDR3 runs 15 residues. With 3 bases removed from V and 5 bases from J, the gap between germline ends came to 14 bases. Germline V gene sequence: CDR1 MGHRA, CDR2 YSYEKL. CDR3 region: CASSHRTGGDQPQHF. The CDR3 nucleotides are TGCGCCAGCAGCCACCGAACGGGGGGGGATCAGCCCCAGCATTTT.

With respect to this clone: The sample has other DNA sequences that encode this CDR3 too. The rearrangement links TRBV3-1 (or the pseudogene TRBV3-2) to TRBJ2-7; 8 bases line up with TRBD2. CDR3 length: 17 residues. CDR1 is LGHDT, CDR2 YNNKEL, per germline (reference sequence). V trimming: 4 bases; J trimming: 1 base; junction bases outside the gene matches: 12. DNA for the CDR3: TGTGCCAGCAGCCTCGTGGCGGGGGGCCCCAATTCCTACGAGCAGTACTTC. This codes for CASSLVAGGPNSYEQYF.